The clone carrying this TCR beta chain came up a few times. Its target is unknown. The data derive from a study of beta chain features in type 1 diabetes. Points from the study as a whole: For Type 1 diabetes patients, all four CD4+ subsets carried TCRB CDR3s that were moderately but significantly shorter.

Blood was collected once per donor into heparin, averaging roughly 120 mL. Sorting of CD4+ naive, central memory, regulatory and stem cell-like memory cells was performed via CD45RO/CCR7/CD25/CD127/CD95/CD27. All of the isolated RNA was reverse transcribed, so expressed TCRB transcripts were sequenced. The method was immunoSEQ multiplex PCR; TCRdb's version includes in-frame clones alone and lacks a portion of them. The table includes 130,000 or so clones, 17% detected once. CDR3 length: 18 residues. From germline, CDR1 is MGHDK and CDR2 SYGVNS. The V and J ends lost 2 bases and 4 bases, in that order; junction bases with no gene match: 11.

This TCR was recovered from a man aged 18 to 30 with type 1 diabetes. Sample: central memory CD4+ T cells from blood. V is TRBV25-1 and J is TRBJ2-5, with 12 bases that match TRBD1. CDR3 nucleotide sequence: TGTGCCAGCAGTGAAGCCTTATTGGGACAGGGGGCCCGAGAGACCCAGTACTTC. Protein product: CASSEALLGQGARETQYF. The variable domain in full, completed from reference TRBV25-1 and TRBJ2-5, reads EADIYQTPRYLVIGTGKKITLECSQTMGHDKMYWYQQDPGMELHLIHYSYGVNSTEKGDLSSESTVSRIRTEHFPLTLESARPSHTSQYLCASSEALLGQGARETQYFGPGTRLLVL.